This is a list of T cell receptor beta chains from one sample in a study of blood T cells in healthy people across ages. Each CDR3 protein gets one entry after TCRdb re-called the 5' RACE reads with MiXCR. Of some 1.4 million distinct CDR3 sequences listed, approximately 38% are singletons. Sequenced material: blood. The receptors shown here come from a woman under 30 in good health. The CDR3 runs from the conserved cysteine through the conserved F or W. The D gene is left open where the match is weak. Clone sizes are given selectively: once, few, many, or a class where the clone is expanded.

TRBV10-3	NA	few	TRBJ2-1	CAIRPAGGNEQFF	TGTGCCATCCGCCCGGCAGGGGGGAATGAGCAGTTCTTC
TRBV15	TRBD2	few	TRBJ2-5	CATSRVRGGNEQYF	TGTGCCACCAGCAGAGTTCGGGGGGGCAATGAGCAGTACTTC
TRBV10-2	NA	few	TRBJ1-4	CASSESLEKLFF	TGCGCCAGCAGTGAGTCGCTTGAAAAACTGTTTTTT
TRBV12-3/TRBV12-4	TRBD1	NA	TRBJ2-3	CASSRDRGEMKSTDTQYF	TGTGCCAGCAGTCGAGACAGGGGGGAAATGAAAAGCACAGATACGCAGTATTTT
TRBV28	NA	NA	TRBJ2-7	CASSLLDIRYEQYF	TGTGCCAGCAGTTTGCTGGACATAAGATACGAGCAGTACTTC
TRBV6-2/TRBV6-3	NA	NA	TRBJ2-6	CASSYGWTGANVLTF	TGTGCCAGCAGTTACGGTTGGACTGGGGCCAACGTCCTGACTTTC
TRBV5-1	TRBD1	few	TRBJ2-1	CASSPGQGHNEQFF	TGCGCCAGCAGCCCGGGACAGGGCCACAATGAGCAGTTCTTC
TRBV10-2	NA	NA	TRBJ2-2	CASNEFGSGELFF	TGCGCCAGCAACGAATTCGGGTCCGGGGAGCTGTTTTTT
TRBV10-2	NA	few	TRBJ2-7	CASSIPSLYEQYF	TGCGCCAGCAGTATCCCTAGCCTCTACGAGCAGTACTTC
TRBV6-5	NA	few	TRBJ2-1	CASRPPGYNEQFF	TGTGCCAGCAGACCGCCAGGGTACAATGAGCAGTTCTTC
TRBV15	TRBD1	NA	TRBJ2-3	CATSATGGFTDTQYF	TGTGCCACCAGCGCGACAGGGGGCTTCACAGATACGCAGTATTTT
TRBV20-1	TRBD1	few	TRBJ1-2	CSAPAGGGYGYTF	TGCAGTGCCCCCGCAGGGGGGGGCTATGGCTACACCTTC
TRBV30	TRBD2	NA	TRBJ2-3	CAWRSSGVSDTQYF	TGTGCCTGGAGGAGTAGCGGGGTATCAGATACGCAGTATTTT
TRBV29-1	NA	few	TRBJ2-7	CSVHQGYEQYF	TGCAGCGTGCACCAGGGTTACGAGCAGTACTTC
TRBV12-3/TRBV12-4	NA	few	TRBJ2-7	CASSLTASYNEQYF	TGTGCCAGCAGTTTAACAGCCTCCTACAATGAGCAGTACTTC
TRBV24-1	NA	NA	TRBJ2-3	CATSDLRGEGLFTDTQYF	TGTGCCACCAGTGATTTGCGGGGAGAGGGATTATTCACAGATACGCAGTATTTT
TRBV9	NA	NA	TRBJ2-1	CASSVLPHEQFF	TGTGCCAGCAGCGTACTACCCCATGAGCAGTTCTTC
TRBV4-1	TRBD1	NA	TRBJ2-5	CASSQVGTGIETQYF	TGCGCCAGCAGCCAAGTTGGGACAGGGATAGAGACCCAGTACTTC
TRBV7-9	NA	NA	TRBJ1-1	CASRNEAGGTEAFF	TGTGCCAGCAGAAACGAAGCCGGGGGGACTGAAGCTTTCTTT
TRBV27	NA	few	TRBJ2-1	CASSPFEGKQFF	TGTGCCAGCAGTCCCTTTGAGGGAAAGCAGTTCTTC
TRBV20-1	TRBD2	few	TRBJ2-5	CSARGPAGVGTQYF	TGCAGTGCTAGAGGGCCAGCGGGAGTGGGGACCCAGTACTTC
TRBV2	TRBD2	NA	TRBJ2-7	CASSFSGGGGEQYF	TGTGCCAGCAGTTTTAGCGGGGGCGGAGGGGAGCAGTACTTC